This T cell receptor beta chain was sequenced in a study of CD8+ T cells in alopecia areata. At the level of the study: Treatment ran 6 to 18 months, with 6 months of follow-up afterward.

Extracted from the samples, RNA was reverse transcribed into cDNA to serve as the sequencing template. Some clones are missing from TCRdb's copy, which holds only in-frame ones; the method was immunoSEQ multiplex PCR. The sample lists 150,000 or so clones, more than 75% occurring once. Looked up from germline, CDR1 is PRHDT and CDR2 is FYEKMQ (reference sequence). This CDR3 has 12 residues. The V and J ends lost 1 base and 0 bases respectively, with 1 base between them. This chain connects TRBV13 to TRBJ2-7; no reliable D call. The source material was CD8+ T cells sorted from blood, sampled at week 0. The receptor was isolated from a human donor with alopecia areata. In nucleotides, the CDR3 is TGTGCCAGCAGCTTAGTCTCCTACGAGCAGTACTTC. Amino acids: CASSLVSYEQYF.